These T cell receptor beta chains were read from a single sample in a study of Ad26.COV2.S vaccination and SARS-CoV-2 variants. Clones were read by immunoSEQ multiplex PCR, and TCRdb kept only the in-frame ones, dropping some. The table has about 430,000 clones, around 90% seen once. The input for sequencing was peripheral blood, taken in a trial of Ad26.COV2.S vaccine versus placebo. The receptor source for this set is a person aged 18 to 59 who received the Ad26.COV2.S COVID-19 vaccine or a placebo. CDR3s include the opening cysteine and the closing phenylalanine or tryptophan. D genes are given only for firm matches. Only part of the rows carry a size: once, few, many, or a class if the clone is expanded.

clone size	D gene	J gene	V gene	CDR3 protein	CDR3 DNA
few	NA	TRBJ1-1	TRBV18	CASSLNRDTEAFF	TGTGCCAGCTCACTGAATAGGGACACTGAAGCTTTCTTT
NA	NA	TRBJ2-5	TRBV14	CASSQLGVGSETQYF	TGTGCCAGCAGCCAATTGGGAGTTGGGTCAGAGACCCAGTACTTC
NA	NA	TRBJ1-2	TRBV4-1	CASSQDPRSWDGGGYTF	TGCGCCAGCAGCCAAGATCCTCGTAGCTGGGATGGTGGTGGCTACACCTTC
NA	TRBD1	TRBJ1-6	TRBV9	CASSVTDRADSPLHF	TGTGCCAGCAGCGTAACGGACAGGGCTGATTCACCCCTCCACTTT
NA	TRBD1	TRBJ1-5	TRBV18	CASSPDRGYQPQHF	TGTGCCAGCTCACCGGACAGGGGTTATCAGCCCCAGCATTTT
NA	TRBD1	TRBJ1-1	TRBV2	CASSEGFTGAEAFF	TGTGCCAGCAGTGAAGGATTTACAGGGGCTGAAGCTTTCTTT
NA	TRBD1	TRBJ1-3	TRBV7-8	CASSRTGDIGNTIYF	TGTGCCAGCAGCCGGACAGGGGACATTGGAAACACCATATATTTT
NA	NA	TRBJ2-7	TRBV6-2/TRBV6-3	CASSRGAAASSYEQYF	TGTGCCAGCAGCCGTGGGGCGGCGGCGAGCTCCTACGAGCAGTACTTC
NA	NA	TRBJ1-5	TRBV28	CASSFWGQPQHF	TGTGCCAGCAGTTTTTGGGGTCAGCCCCAGCATTTT
NA	TRBD2	TRBJ2-7	TRBV15	CATSTPRTSVYEQYF	TGTGCCACCAGCACCCCCAGGACTAGCGTCTACGAGCAGTACTTC
once	NA	TRBJ1-1	TRBV30	CAWSVRRNTEAFF	TGTGCCTGGAGTGTCCGGAGGAACACTGAAGCTTTCTTT
NA	NA	TRBJ1-1	TRBV7-8	CASSSNRAPRGTEAFF	TGTGCCAGCAGCTCAAACCGGGCCCCGAGGGGCACTGAAGCTTTCTTT
NA	TRBD1	TRBJ2-3	TRBV7-9	CASRSKQGDNTDTQYF	TGTGCCAGCAGGTCAAAACAGGGGGATAACACAGATACGCAGTATTTT
NA	TRBD1	TRBJ1-5	TRBV28	CASSLSGTGSQPQHF	TGTGCCAGCAGTTTATCCGGGACAGGGAGTCAGCCCCAGCATTTT
NA	NA	TRBJ2-2	TRBV30	CAWIKNEPGELFF	TGTGCCTGGATCAAAAACGAACCCGGGGAGCTGTTTTTT
NA	NA	TRBJ2-1	TRBV4-3	CASSPRGSWDEQFF	TGCGCCAGCAGCCCTCGGGGGAGCTGGGATGAGCAGTTCTTC
NA	TRBD2	TRBJ2-3	TRBV9	CASSFGLAGTDTQYF	TGTGCCAGCAGCTTCGGACTAGCGGGGACAGATACGCAGTATTTT
NA	NA	TRBJ1-1	TRBV6-1	CASSDRGHSEAFF	TGTGCCAGCAGTGATAGAGGACACTCTGAAGCTTTCTTT
NA	NA	TRBJ1-1	TRBV7-9	CASSPRDGGNTEAFF	TGTGCCAGCAGCCCCCGGGATGGAGGGAACACTGAAGCTTTCTTT
NA	TRBD2	TRBJ2-5	TRBV5-6	CASSLTSVQETQYF	TGTGCCAGCAGCTTGACTAGCGTCCAAGAGACCCAGTACTTC
NA	NA	TRBJ1-2	TRBV19	CASSPGVGYYGYTF	TGTGCCAGTAGCCCAGGGGTGGGGTACTATGGCTACACCTTC
NA	TRBD1	TRBJ2-7	TRBV15	CAIKGADTYEQYF	TGTGCCATCAAGGGGGCGGACACCTACGAGCAGTACTTC
NA	TRBD2	TRBJ2-1	TRBV7-9	CASSSPWTSNNEQFF	TGTGCCAGCAGCTCCCCCTGGACTAGCAACAATGAGCAGTTCTTC